The source of this T cell receptor beta chain is a study of cytomegalovirus exposure and HLA in healthy donors. Study-level findings and limits: Reports indicated that the classifier achieved high specificity and sensitivity in diagnosing cytomegalovirus status.

Concerning this clone itself: Its antigen is currently unknown.

The data were produced by immunoSEQ multiplex PCR, yet TCRdb's version contains in-frame clones alone and is incomplete. In the table there are more than 130,000 clones, around 88% of which are singletons. Per the germline V gene, CDR1 is LGHNA and CDR2 is YNFKEQ. Trimming took 3 bases from V and 7 from J, leaving 12 bases between them. The CDR3 is made up of 13 amino acids. This sequence was found in a young woman in good health and CMV-seropositive. Specimen: PBMCs. J is TRBJ1-1 and V is TRBV4-2; D is perhaps TRBD1 (5 bases). The CDR3 bases are TGTGCCAGCAGCCAGGCTGCAGGGATTGAAGCTTTCTTT. This codes for CASSQAAGIEAFF.